These T cell receptor beta chains were read from a single sample in a study of control samples from healthy donors and cancer patients. Here immunoSEQ multiplex PCR was the method, and the copy in TCRdb shows in-frame clones only, minus some. Of under 150,000 clones listed, around 86% were seen once; the top ten hold more than 6.5%. The sequenced sample consisted of blood. The receptors originated from a man aged 35 to 55 in good health. CDR3s include the opening cysteine and the closing phenylalanine or tryptophan. Each record gives: CDR3 protein, CDR3 DNA, V gene, clone size, J gene, D gene. The D gene is left open where the match is weak. Expanded clones get a size class; other rows say once, few or many, or leave the size out.

CDR3 protein: CASARGPNGNTIYF
CDR3 DNA: TGTGCCAGCGCGCGGGGCCCCAATGGAAACACCATATATTTT
V gene: TRBV5-8
clone size: .
J gene: TRBJ1-3
D gene: .

CDR3 protein: CASSPLGTGGSGEKLFF
CDR3 DNA: TGTGCCAGCAGCCCTCTGGGGACAGGGGGCTCTGGTGAAAAACTGTTTTTT
V gene: TRBV7-2
clone size: .
J gene: TRBJ1-4
D gene: TRBD1

CDR3 protein: CASTNRIGKSGGAADTQYF
CDR3 DNA: TGTGCCAGCACTAATAGAATCGGGAAAAGCGGGGGGGCCGCAGATACGCAGTATTTT
V gene: TRBV9
clone size: .
J gene: TRBJ2-3
D gene: TRBD2

CDR3 protein: CASSSTSGGSYNEQFF
CDR3 DNA: TGTGCCAGCAGTTCGACTAGCGGGGGCTCCTACAATGAGCAGTTCTTC
V gene: TRBV6-2/TRBV6-3
clone size: .
J gene: TRBJ2-1
D gene: TRBD2

CDR3 protein: CSVALAALITDTQYF
CDR3 DNA: TGCAGCGTCGCATTGGCGGCTCTAATCACAGATACGCAGTATTTT
V gene: TRBV29-1
clone size: once
J gene: TRBJ2-3
D gene: .

CDR3 protein: CASSYERGQGHSPLHF
CDR3 DNA: TGTGCCAGCAGTTACGAGAGAGGACAGGGGCATTCACCCCTCCACTTT
V gene: TRBV6-6
clone size: .
J gene: TRBJ1-6
D gene: TRBD1

CDR3 protein: CASSLGWSNTEAFF
CDR3 DNA: TGTGCCAGCAGCTTAGGGTGGTCGAACACTGAAGCTTTCTTT
V gene: TRBV7-2
clone size: .
J gene: TRBJ1-1
D gene: .

CDR3 protein: CASSPSTGVETQYF
CDR3 DNA: TGTGCCAGCAGCCCTTCTACAGGGGTAGAGACCCAGTACTTC
V gene: TRBV7-9
clone size: .
J gene: TRBJ2-5
D gene: TRBD1

CDR3 protein: CASSDRPGTANQPQHF
CDR3 DNA: TGTGCCAGTAGTGATCGACCCGGGACAGCAAATCAGCCCCAGCATTTT
V gene: TRBV19
clone size: once
J gene: TRBJ1-5
D gene: TRBD1

CDR3 protein: CAISSQGNSNQPQHF
CDR3 DNA: TGTGCCATCAGTAGCCAGGGGAATAGCAATCAGCCCCAGCATTTT
V gene: TRBV10-3
clone size: .
J gene: TRBJ1-5
D gene: .

CDR3 protein: CASSLMATYEQYF
CDR3 DNA: TGTGCCAGCAGTTTAATGGCCACCTACGAGCAGTACTTC
V gene: TRBV27
clone size: .
J gene: TRBJ2-7
D gene: .

CDR3 protein: CASSLSRGGAEEQYF
CDR3 DNA: TGTGCCAGCTCGCTCTCTCGCGGCGGGGCCGAGGAGCAGTACTTC
V gene: TRBV18
clone size: .
J gene: TRBJ2-7
D gene: .

CDR3 protein: CASSPRTTNTEAFF
CDR3 DNA: TGTGCCAGCAGCCCCCGGACGACGAACACTGAAGCTTTCTTT
V gene: TRBV9
clone size: .
J gene: TRBJ1-1
D gene: .

CDR3 protein: CASSNSGGGGSYNEQFF
CDR3 DNA: TGTGCCAGTAGTAATAGCGGGGGAGGTGGCTCCTACAATGAGCAGTTCTTC
V gene: TRBV19
clone size: .
J gene: TRBJ2-1
D gene: TRBD2

CDR3 protein: CATSDFPRLGGDTYNEQFF
CDR3 DNA: TGTGCCACCAGTGATTTTCCCCGGTTAGGGGGGGACACATACAATGAGCAGTTCTTC
V gene: TRBV24-1
clone size: .
J gene: TRBJ2-1
D gene: .

CDR3 protein: CASSDDRGPNLGYTF
CDR3 DNA: TGTGCCAGTAGTGACGACAGGGGGCCTAATCTTGGCTACACCTTC
V gene: TRBV19
clone size: .
J gene: TRBJ1-2
D gene: TRBD1

CDR3 protein: CASSTGFQETQYF
CDR3 DNA: TGTGCCAGCAGTACAGGGTTCCAAGAGACCCAGTACTTC
V gene: TRBV6-5
clone size: .
J gene: TRBJ2-5
D gene: .

CDR3 protein: CASSSNPSEKLFF
CDR3 DNA: TGTGCCAGCAGCAGTAACCCCAGTGAAAAACTGTTTTTT
V gene: TRBV7-9
clone size: .
J gene: TRBJ1-4
D gene: .

CDR3 protein: CASRRTGTDQPQHF
CDR3 DNA: TGTGCCAGCAGGAGGACAGGGACGGACCAGCCCCAGCATTTT
V gene: TRBV2
clone size: .
J gene: TRBJ1-5
D gene: TRBD1

CDR3 protein: CASSPGTGTYEQYF
CDR3 DNA: TGTGCCAGCTCGCCCGGGACAGGAACCTACGAGCAGTACTTC
V gene: TRBV2
clone size: .
J gene: TRBJ2-7
D gene: TRBD1

CDR3 protein: CASSSRDRNPEAFF
CDR3 DNA: TGTGCCAGCAGCTCCCGGGACCGAAATCCTGAAGCTTTCTTT
V gene: TRBV11-1
clone size: .
J gene: TRBJ1-1
D gene: .

CDR3 protein: CASSFKGWGTDTQYF
CDR3 DNA: TGTGCCAGCAGTTTTAAGGGGTGGGGCACAGATACGCAGTATTTT
V gene: TRBV27
clone size: .
J gene: TRBJ2-3
D gene: .

CDR3 protein: CASSTPRGTNIQYF
CDR3 DNA: TGTGCCAGCAGCACCCCCCGGGGGACGAACATTCAGTACTTC
V gene: TRBV11-3
clone size: .
J gene: TRBJ2-4
D gene: .

CDR3 protein: CASSNGTGSVRQPQHF
CDR3 DNA: TGTGCCAGCAGCAATGGGACAGGGTCGGTCAGACAGCCCCAGCATTTT
V gene: TRBV5-5
clone size: .
J gene: TRBJ1-5
D gene: TRBD1

CDR3 protein: CASSLSGTDYGYTF
CDR3 DNA: TGTGCCAGCAGCTTATCAGGGACGGACTATGGCTACACCTTC
V gene: TRBV7-8
clone size: .
J gene: TRBJ1-2
D gene: .

CDR3 protein: CASSLRNNYGYTF
CDR3 DNA: TGTGCCAGCAGTTTACGCAATAACTATGGCTACACCTTC
V gene: TRBV12-3/TRBV12-4
clone size: .
J gene: TRBJ1-2
D gene: .

CDR3 protein: CASSRDGNTEAFF
CDR3 DNA: TGCGCCAGCAGTCGGGATGGGAACACTGAAGCTTTCTTT
V gene: TRBV5-1
clone size: few
J gene: TRBJ1-1
D gene: .

CDR3 protein: CASSVGQGAVYGYTF
CDR3 DNA: TGTGCCAGCAGCGTAGGCCAGGGGGCCGTCTATGGCTACACCTTC
V gene: TRBV9
clone size: once
J gene: TRBJ1-2
D gene: TRBD1

CDR3 protein: CASSIPGTVSEQYF
CDR3 DNA: TGTGCCAGTAGTATCCCGGGGACAGTTTCCGAGCAGTACTTC
V gene: TRBV19
clone size: .
J gene: TRBJ2-7
D gene: TRBD1

CDR3 protein: CASMGYHGYTF
CDR3 DNA: TGTGCCAGCATGGGTTATCATGGCTACACCTTC
V gene: TRBV21-1
clone size: .
J gene: TRBJ1-2
D gene: .

CDR3 protein: CASSLVLGTAQETQYF
CDR3 DNA: TGTGCCAGCAGCTTAGTCCTCGGGACAGCACAAGAGACCCAGTACTTC
V gene: TRBV7-2
clone size: .
J gene: TRBJ2-5
D gene: TRBD1

CDR3 protein: CATSRTGNTEAFF
CDR3 DNA: TGTGCCACCTCTAGGACGGGGAACACTGAAGCTTTCTTT
V gene: TRBV19
clone size: .
J gene: TRBJ1-1
D gene: .

CDR3 protein: CSVEGRGRVRVEQFF
CDR3 DNA: TGCAGCGTTGAGGGTCGAGGGAGGGTAAGGGTTGAGCAGTTCTTC
V gene: TRBV29-1
clone size: .
J gene: TRBJ2-1
D gene: TRBD2

CDR3 protein: CASSQTGVHEQYF
CDR3 DNA: TGTGCCAGCAGTCAGACAGGGGTGCACGAGCAGTACTTC
V gene: TRBV12-3/TRBV12-4
clone size: .
J gene: TRBJ2-7
D gene: TRBD1

CDR3 protein: CAWSTRDRGRVTEAFF
CDR3 DNA: TGTGCCTGGAGTACCAGGGACAGGGGGCGGGTGACTGAAGCTTTCTTT
V gene: TRBV30
clone size: .
J gene: TRBJ1-1
D gene: TRBD1

CDR3 protein: CASGTSGGASQYF
CDR3 DNA: TGTGCTAGTGGTACTAGCGGGGGGGCCTCGCAGTATTTT
V gene: TRBV12-5
clone size: .
J gene: TRBJ2-3
D gene: TRBD2

CDR3 protein: CASSLAMGNPNTGELFF
CDR3 DNA: TGCGCCAGCAGCTTGGCCATGGGCAATCCGAACACCGGGGAGCTGTTTTTT
V gene: TRBV5-1
clone size: .
J gene: TRBJ2-2
D gene: .

CDR3 protein: CASSLSMNTEAFF
CDR3 DNA: TGTGCCAGCAGTTTGTCTATGAACACTGAAGCTTTCTTT
V gene: TRBV6-5
clone size: .
J gene: TRBJ1-1
D gene: .

CDR3 protein: CASSQDWTDNYGYTF
CDR3 DNA: TGTGCCAGCAGCCAAGATTGGACAGATAACTATGGCTACACCTTC
V gene: TRBV3-1/TRBV3-2
clone size: .
J gene: TRBJ1-2
D gene: .

CDR3 protein: CASSQDRVRSGNTIYF
CDR3 DNA: TGTGCCAGCAGCCAAGATAGGGTCCGCTCTGGAAACACCATATATTTT
V gene: TRBV3-1/TRBV3-2
clone size: .
J gene: TRBJ1-3
D gene: .

CDR3 protein: CASSRGQAYEQYF
CDR3 DNA: TGCGCCAGCAGCCGCGGACAGGCCTACGAGCAGTACTTC
V gene: TRBV5-1
clone size: .
J gene: TRBJ2-7
D gene: TRBD1

CDR3 protein: CASSTDPGGETQYF
CDR3 DNA: TGTGCCAGCAGCACCGACCCCGGTGGGGAGACCCAGTACTTC
V gene: TRBV6-5
clone size: .
J gene: TRBJ2-5
D gene: .